The 4 T cell receptor beta chains listed next were all sequenced from one sample in a study of naive and memory T cell subsets. Four PCR rounds used nested alpha and beta constant region primers plus the SP2 primer. TCRdb re-derived calls from the 5' RACE reads in MiXCR, one entry per CDR3 protein. The sample contains 55,000 to 70,000 distinct CDR3 sequences, 6.5% to 8.5% of which appear only once. TCR cDNA received a 3' ligated oligonucleotide that carried a UMI. The source is a female donor in good health.

This clonotype was seen only a few times. This chain uses TRBV7-3 with TRBJ1-1, with D perhaps matching TRBD1 (5 bases). Trimming took 5 bases from V and 1 from J, leaving 8 bases between them. The CDR3 runs 13 residues. Germline V CDR1 and CDR2: SGHTA, FQGTGA. CDR3 nucleotide sequence: TGTGCCAGCAGCCCCGGGGCGAACACTGAAGCTTTCTTT. It encodes CASSPGANTEAFF.

The chain employs TRBV9 and TRBJ2-1; no firm D call. Trimming stripped 4 bases from V and 3 bases from J, with 8 bases between. Germline V lookup: CDR1 SGDLS, CDR2 YYNGEE. There are 13 residues in the CDR3. The CDR3: CASSSRRYNEQFF. CDR3 coding DNA: TGTGCCAGCAGCTCCCGACGCTACAATGAGCAGTTCTTC.

By sample share, this clonotype is medium-sized. V is TRBV5-1 and J is TRBJ1-1; D is undetermined. The CDR3 runs 13 residues. In germline, CDR1 is SGHRS, CDR2 YFSETQ. Trimming stripped 1 base from V and 5 bases from J, with 9 bases between. DNA for the CDR3: TGCGCCAGCAGCTTGTTGCTGGGAACTGAAGCTTTCTTT. Translation: CASSLLLGTEAFF.

This clonotype was observed many times. The V and J genes are TRBV7-2 and TRBJ1-1; tentatively, D is TRBD1 (5 bases). Germline-derived CDR1 and CDR2 are SGHTA and FQGNSA. The CDR3 sequence is 12 residues long. V gave up 4 bases and J gave up 10 bases, with 13 bases separating them. CDR3 in DNA: TGTGCCAGCAGCTCCCTCAGGGTCGGAGCTTTCTTT. The encoded protein is CASSSLRVGAFF.